Each of the 21 T cell receptor beta chains below was sequenced from the same sample in a study. In TCRdb, the 5' RACE reads were re-called with MiXCR into one record per CDR3 protein. The profile shows about 8,900 distinct CDR3 sequences, roughly 29% of them singletons. Sequencing input: naive CD4+ T cells sorted from a lymph node. The sample's subset: naive CD4+ T cells, CD4+CD45RA+CD25-. The receptors stem from a female donor with breast cancer.

This clonotype rates as medium-sized. The rearrangement uses TRBV20-1 and TRBJ2-3; possible D gene TRBD1, 6 bases. Germline assignment: CDR1 DFQATT and CDR2 SNEGSKA (reference sequence). CDR3 length: 15 amino acids. Trimming stripped 7 bases from V and 0 bases from J, with 17 bases between. The CDR3 here is CSVTGTMTSTDTQYF. In DNA, the CDR3 is TGCAGTGTAACCGGGACAATGACTAGCACAGATACGCAGTATTTT.

Concerning this clonotype: One end of the junction varies from germline; a read error may be responsible. The V gene is TRBV7-2, the J gene TRBJ1-1, with D possibly TRBD1 on 5 matching bases. The CDR3 has 15 amino acids. The V gene's germline CDR1 is SGHTA and CDR2 FQGNSA. The CDR3 bases are TGTGCCAGCAGCTTAGTGGGGCCCATGAACACTGAGGCTTCCTTT. Translating gives CASSLVGPMNTEASF.

This clonotype was found many times. J is TRBJ2-7 and V is TRBV18; D not resolved. V gave up 0 bases and J gave up 3 bases, with 9 bases separating them. Germline V gene data show CDR1 as KGHSH and CDR2 as LQKENI. CDR3 length equals 14 residues. CDR3 region: CASSPPDGYYEQYF. CDR3 bases: TGTGCCAGCTCACCACCGGACGGATACTACGAGCAGTACTTC.

CDR3 in DNA: TGTACCGGCTCACCCGCGACCGGAGGGCAGTACTTC. Translation: CTGSPATGGQYF. This rearrangement joins TRBV18 to TRBJ2-7, with D possibly being TRBD2 (5 bases). The length of the CDR3 is 12 residues. In germline, CDR1 is KGHSH, CDR2 LQKENI. Together with reference TRBV18 and TRBJ2-7, the CDR3 gives the full variable domain: NAGVMQNPRHLVRRRGQEARLRCSPMKGHSHVYWYRQLPEEGLKFMVYLQKENIIDESGMPKERFSAEFPKEGPSILRIQQVVRGDSAAYFCTGSPATGGQYFGPGTRLTVT.

This clonotype was counted once. One base away lies a much larger clone, so this may be a sequencing read error. No conserved phenylalanine or tryptophan is present at the end of the CDR3, so a read error is the likely explanation. The chain's CDR3 is CSVRGQALMNTEAFS. The CDR3 DNA follows: TGCAGTGTTAGAGGACAGGCTCTCATGAACACTGAAGCTTTCTCT. The J gene is TRBJ1-1, the V gene TRBV20-1; 7 positions match TRBD1. Germline loops: CDR1 DFQATT, CDR2 SNEGSKA (reference sequence). The CDR3 spans 15 residues.

This clonotype has a handful of counts. This rearrangement joins TRBV6-1 to TRBJ2-3; D call uncertain. The germline V gene encodes CDR1 MNHNS and CDR2 SASEGT. The CDR3 is 12 residues long. Trimming left V 6 bases short and J 1 base short, with 5 bases between. The CDR3: CASRPGTDTQYF. For the CDR3, the DNA is TGTGCCAGCAGGCCAGGCACAGATACGCAGTATTTT.

This clonotype was seen repeatedly, ten times or more. As DNA, the CDR3 is TGTGCCAGCACTAAGACAGGGAATGAGCAGTTCTTC. Translation: CASTKTGNEQFF. The chain employs TRBV6-1 and TRBJ2-1, with 7 positions matching TRBD1. CDR1 is MNHNS and CDR2 is SASEGT in the germline V gene. J was trimmed by 7 bases and V by 7 bases; bases with no gene match: 4. The CDR3 length is 12 residues.

This clonotype is categorized as medium-sized. The chain links TRBV20-1 to TRBJ1-1; the match to TRBD1 covers 9 bases. With 6 bases clipped from V and 3 bases from J, the junction kept 14 bases outside the gene matches. The CDR3 spans 16 residues. Germline CDR1 is DFQATT and CDR2 is SNEGSKA (reference sequence). The CDR3 is CSAPPTPGQGHTEAFF. DNA of the CDR3: TGCAGTGCCCCTCCAACCCCGGGACAGGGCCACACTGAAGCTTTCTTT.

Note on this clonotype: A read error is possible here, since a much larger clone lies one base away. The CDR3: CASNSRDRENSPLHF. The DNA of the CDR3 is TGCGCCAGCAACTCCCGGGACAGGGAGAATTCACCCCTCCACTTT. This chain uses TRBV5-1 with TRBJ1-6, with 9 nucleotides matching TRBD1. Germline V lookup: CDR1 SGHRS, CDR2 YFSETQ. This CDR3 spans 15 amino acids. With 6 bases clipped from V and 7 bases from J, the junction kept 8 bases outside the gene matches.

The rearrangement joins TRBV5-1 to TRBJ2-1; a weak D match, TRBD1 (5 bases). The CDR3 is 16 amino acids. Germline CDR1 reads SGHRS; CDR2 reads YFSETQ. V lost 0 bases to trimming and J lost 1 base, with 11 bases between them. The CDR3 nucleotides read TGCGCCAGCAGCTTGGTAGGGGAATCATCCTACAATGAGCAGTTCTTC. It codes for CASSLVGESSYNEQFF.

Notes on this clonotype: Since the CDR3 does not end with the conserved phenylalanine or tryptophan, this likely comes from a read error. V is TRBV11-2 and J is TRBJ1-1; D remains ambiguous. The CDR3 consists of 13 residues. The germline CDR1 and CDR2 sequences are SGHAT and FQNNGV. V was pared by 1 base and J by 0 bases, with 3 bases between. CDR3 in DNA: TGTGCCAGCAGCTTAGGGCTGAACACTGAAGCTTTCGTT. It codes for CASSLGLNTEAFV.

This clonotype showed up many times. The chain combines TRBV6-2 or TRBV6-3 with TRBJ2-1; 11 bases map to TRBD1. The germline V gene encodes CDR1 MNHEY and CDR2 SVGEGT. V lost 4 bases to trimming and J lost 3 bases; unmatched junction nucleotides: 8. This CDR3 is 17 amino acids long. This CDR3 reads CASSFGTGGTDYNEQFF. The CDR3 region has the DNA TGTGCCAGCAGTTTCGGGACAGGGGGGACGGACTACAATGAGCAGTTCTTC.

About this clonotype itself: A much bigger clone sits one base away, suggesting this may be a read error. CDR3 protein: CASSARAVSGIYNEQFF. DNA for the CDR3: TGTGCCAGCAGCGCCCGGGCGGTTAGCGGGATATACAATGAGCAGTTCTTC. The chain combines TRBV9 with TRBJ2-1; TRBD2 matches at 8 bases. The trim removed 3 bases at V and 4 bases at J, leaving 12 bases unmatched. CDR3 length: 17 residues. Germline CDR1 reads SGDLS; CDR2 reads YYNGEE. Complete variable domain (other parts from reference TRBV9 and TRBJ2-1): DSGVTQTPKHLITATGQRVTLRCSPRSGDLSVYWYQQSLDQGLQFLIQYYNGEERAKGNILERFSAQQFPDLHSELNLSSLELGDSALYFCASSARAVSGIYNEQFFGPGTRLTVL.

This chain joins TRBV4-2 and TRBJ1-1; D is uncertain. V shed 0 bases and J shed 5 bases, with 10 bases lying between them. This CDR3 is 14 amino acids long. Germline values: CDR1 LGHNA, CDR2 YNFKEQ. The CDR3 region has the DNA TGTGCCAGCAGCCAAGACGGGAGGTCGACTGAAGCTTTCTTT. As protein: CASSQDGRSTEAFF.

This rearrangement joins TRBV29-1 to TRBJ2-7; 7 bases map to TRBD1. Germline V CDR1 and CDR2: SQVTM, ANQGSEA. The CDR3 is made up of 14 amino acids. The CDR3 bases are TGCAGTGCCGTTGGGGACAGAGGCTACTACGAGCAGTACTTC. Amino acids: CSAVGDRGYYEQYF.

Comments on this clonotype: Since a much larger clone is just one base distant, this may be a read error. The rearrangement uses TRBV5-1 and TRBJ1-1; TRBD2 agrees at 7 bases. The last part of the DNA fits TRBJ2-2 better; the J call may be wrong. Germline lookup yields CDR1 SGHRS and CDR2 YFSETQ. This CDR3 has 18 amino acids. Here the CDR3 reads CASSLRVRLAREPGELFF. Here the CDR3 DNA reads TGCGCCAGCAGCTTGCGCGTTCGGCTTGCGCGGGAGCCGGGGGAGCTGTTTTTT.

This clonotype has a count of ten or more. The rearrangement uses TRBV7-9 and TRBJ2-5; 8 bases agree with TRBD2. The CDR3 has 14 residues. Germline trimming cut 4 bases from V and 5 bases from J; bases unmatched to any gene: 6. Germline V CDR1 and CDR2: SEHNR, FQNEAQ (reference sequence). In DNA, the CDR3 is TGTGCCAGCAGCTCGTCGGGGGGGCGTGAGACCCAGTACTTC. This gives the protein CASSSSGGRETQYF.

This clonotype is deemed medium-sized. The V and J genes are TRBV7-2 and TRBJ2-7, with D uncertain. The germline V and J ends were trimmed by 1 base and 4 bases, with 11 bases remaining between them. The CDR3 length is 14 residues. CDR1 is SGHTA and CDR2 is FQGNSA in the germline V gene. CDR3 DNA sequence: TGTGCCAGCAGCTTAGAATTTTCGTCTTACGAGCAGTACTTC. As protein: CASSLEFSSYEQYF.

This clonotype was counted at least ten times. J is TRBJ2-3 and V is TRBV10-3, with 7 nucleotides matching TRBD2. The CDR3 spans 16 residues. Germline V lookup: CDR1 ENHRY, CDR2 SYGVKD. V shed 3 bases and J 3 bases; nucleotides not matched to a gene: 9. The CDR3 bases are TGTGCCATCAGTGATATAAGGACTAGGGAAACAGATACGCAGTATTTT. It specifies CAISDIRTRETDTQYF.

This sequence joins TRBV7-8 and TRBJ2-3; D gene unclear. The V gene's germline CDR1 is SGHVS and CDR2 FQNEAQ. The CDR3 is 13 residues long. Trimming stripped 2 bases from V and 5 bases from J, with 8 bases between. CDR3 bases: TGTGCCAGCAGCTTACTAAACCAAGATACGCAGTATTTT. It translates to CASSLLNQDTQYF.

The sample holds many counts of this clonotype. This chain joins TRBV5-1 and TRBJ2-2, with D perhaps matching TRBD2 (5 bases). This CDR3 is 16 amino acids long. In germline, CDR1 is SGHRS, CDR2 YFSETQ. The germline V and J ends were trimmed by 0 bases and 4 bases, with 13 bases remaining between them. CDR3 coding DNA: TGCGCCAGCAGCTTGGATGGGCCGGGGAGCACCGGGGAGCTGTTTTTT. Protein product: CASSLDGPGSTGELFF.